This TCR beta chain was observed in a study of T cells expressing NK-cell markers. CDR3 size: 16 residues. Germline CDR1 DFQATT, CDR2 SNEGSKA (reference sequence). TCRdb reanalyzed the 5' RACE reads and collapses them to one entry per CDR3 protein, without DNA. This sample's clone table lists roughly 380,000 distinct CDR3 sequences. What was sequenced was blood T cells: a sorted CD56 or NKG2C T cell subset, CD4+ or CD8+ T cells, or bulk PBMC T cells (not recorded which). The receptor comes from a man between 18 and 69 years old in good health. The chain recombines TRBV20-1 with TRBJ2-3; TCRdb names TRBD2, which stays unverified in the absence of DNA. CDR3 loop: CSARQLLAGAGDTQYF.